A single sample gave rise to the 8 T cell receptor beta chains below, sequenced in a study of early T cells in non-severe SARS-CoV-2 infection. MiXCR, run by TCRdb on the 5' RACE reads, gives a single entry per CDR3 protein. The sample has 75,000 to 80,000 distinct CDR3 sequences, roughly a sixth seen once. The sequencing input was whole blood. The origin of the receptors is an adult who was a healthcare worker with PCR-confirmed SARS-CoV-2 infection or an uninfected control (not recorded which).

The rearrangement uses TRBV5-5 and TRBJ2-1; 7 bases agree with TRBD2. CDR3 length equals 17 residues. Germline CDR1 SGHKS, CDR2 YYEKEE (reference sequence). V lost 1 base, J lost 4 bases, and 11 bases stayed unmatched. The CDR3 region has the DNA TGTGCCAGCAGCTTGTCGGCTAGCGGAGATTTATACAATGAGCAGTTCTTC. Residues: CASSLSASGDLYNEQFF.

This clonotype was counted a few times. The V gene is TRBV5-1, the J gene TRBJ1-3; no definite D call. V shed 4 bases and J shed 0 bases, with 17 bases lying between them. The germline CDR1 and CDR2 sequences are SGHRS and YFSETQ. This CDR3 is built from 17 residues. CDR3 sequence reads: CASSENTGNPSGNTIYF. CDR3 coding DNA: TGCGCCAGCAGCGAAAACACCGGGAACCCCTCTGGAAACACCATATATTTT.

The chain combines TRBV19 with TRBJ1-5; 7 bases match TRBD1. Trimming at V came to 5 bases and at J to 1 base, leaving 5 bases not matched to a gene. This CDR3 has 15 residues. The V gene's germline CDR1 is LNHDA and CDR2 SQIVND (reference sequence). The CDR3 DNA reads TGTGCCAGTAGTTTTGACAGGGTAAGCAATCAGCCCCAGCATTTT. Amino acids: CASSFDRVSNQPQHF. Full variable domain (missing parts from reference TRBV19 and TRBJ1-5): DGGITQSPKYLFRKEGQNVTLSCEQNLNHDAMYWYRQDPGQGLRLIYYSQIVNDFQKGDIAEGYSVSREKKESFPLTVTSAQKNPTAFYLCASSFDRVSNQPQHFGDGTRLSIL.

The sample holds many counts of this clonotype. The CDR3 bases are TGCAGCGTTGAAGATCCCCTAGCGGGGTACGAGCAGTACTTC. Protein: CSVEDPLAGYEQYF. The chain uses TRBV29-1 and TRBJ2-7, with 9 bases fitting TRBD2. The ends lost 0 bases at V and 4 bases at J; junction bases unmatched: 4. This CDR3 spans 14 amino acids. From germline, CDR1 is SQVTM and CDR2 ANQGSEA.

This clonotype was recorded a few times. This chain connects TRBV30 to TRBJ1-1; perhaps TRBD1 as D (5 bases). In germline, CDR1 is GTSNPN, CDR2 SVGIG (reference sequence). The CDR3 is 11 residues long. V lost 5 bases and J lost 11, with 15 bases in between. This CDR3 is CAWDQGGKAFF. Written as DNA, the CDR3 is TGTGCCTGGGATCAGGGAGGGAAGGCTTTCTTT. The full variable domain, in which reference TRBV30 and TRBJ1-1 provide the parts outside the CDR3, is SQTIHQWPATLVQPVGSPLSLECTVEGTSNPNLYWYRQAAGRGLQLLFYSVGIGQISSEVPQNLSASRPQDRQFILSSKKLLLSDSGFYLCAWDQGGKAFFGQGTRLTVV.

V usage is TRBV18 and J usage is TRBJ1-4; D remains unclear. Germline V gene lookup returns CDR1 KGHSH and CDR2 LQKENI. V was pared by 3 bases and J by 0 bases, with 17 bases between. The CDR3 extends over 18 amino acids. The DNA of the CDR3 is TGTGCCAGCTCACCCTCAGCGTCGATCGGGGCAACTAATGAAAAACTGTTTTTT. This codes for CASSPSASIGATNEKLFF.

This clonotype was seen ten or more times. The chain employs TRBV24-1 and TRBJ2-3; D is possibly TRBD2 (5 bases). The germline V and J ends were trimmed by 5 bases and 6 bases, with 5 bases remaining between them. The CDR3 sequence is 11 residues long. The germline V gene encodes CDR1 KGHDR and CDR2 SFDVKD. CDR3 nucleotides: TGTGCCACCAGTGGGGAGGATACGCAGTATTTT. Its protein is CATSGEDTQYF.

Only a few counts were recorded for this clonotype. The rearrangement links TRBV27 to TRBJ1-2; weak D call: TRBD1 (6 bases). The V end was cut by 5 bases, the J end by 8 bases, with 18 bases between. The CDR3 spans 14 residues. From germline, CDR1 is MNHEY and CDR2 SMNVEV (reference sequence). CDR3 residues: CASSPVQGFGGYTF. CDR3 DNA sequence: TGTGCCAGCAGTCCAGTCCAGGGGTTTGGCGGCTACACCTTC.